Below, 18 T cell receptor beta chains from the same sample are listed, as sequenced in a study of shared clonotypes between healthy human individuals (dated by TCRdb to 2018 to 2020). CD8 naive samples were obtained by positive selection for CCR7 among CD45RO-negative cells, yielding a CD45RA+CCR7+ population from which TemRA cells were excluded. Library method: the immunoSEQ multiplex PCR assay. TCRdb stores this immuneACCESS table with in-frame sequences only. Part of the clones is absent; in the studies checked, under half of the shortfall reflects unresolved V genes, and no reason is known for the rest. The sample table contains some 2.1 million clones; only one count was recorded for around 95% of them. Clones ranked in the top ten supply over 1.5% of the sample. Sequences were obtained from naive CD8+ T cells from PBMCs. In light of the paper, this sample's cell subset or site label describes: CD45RA+CCR7+. Source of these receptors: a man aged 18 to 35 in good health. Some clones in this sample may be carry-over from other donors' samples.

This clone was observed a handful of times. The V and J genes are TRBV25-1 and TRBJ1-1, with D perhaps matching TRBD1 (5 bases). The V end was cut by 6 bases, the J end by 3 bases, with 17 bases between. Germline CDR1 and CDR2: MGHDK and SYGVNS. This CDR3 contains 15 residues. The CDR3 here is CASRGRDVADTEAFF. The CDR3 DNA follows: TGTGCCAGCAGGGGCAGGGACGTGGCGGACACTGAAGCTTTCTTT.

The chain recombines TRBV13 with TRBJ2-5; 11 bases agree with TRBD2. Looked up from germline, CDR1 is PRHDT and CDR2 is FYEKMQ (reference sequence). The CDR3 is 16 amino acids. V trimming: 8 bases; J trimming: 7 bases; junction bases outside the gene matches: 15. CDR3 bases: TGTGCCAGCGGCTCTCAACTAGCGGGAGTAGAGGGGACCCAGTACTTC. Its translation: CASGSQLAGVEGTQYF.

The V call is TRBV9, the J call TRBJ1-1; TRBD1 is a possible D gene (6 bases). CDR1 and CDR2 from the germline V gene are SGDLS and YYNGEE. Trimming cost V 0 bases and J 3 bases, with 9 bases left between them. The CDR3 totals 14 residues. CDR3 loop: CASSVDNRDTEAFF. The DNA of the CDR3 is TGTGCCAGCAGCGTAGACAACAGGGACACTGAAGCTTTCTTT.

V and J are TRBV5-8 and TRBJ2-1; D call uncertain. Germline V gives CDR1 SGHTS, CDR2 YDEGEE. CDR3 length equals 14 residues. V was cut by 4 bases and J by 2 bases, with 10 bases left in between. The CDR3, as DNA: TGTGCCAGCAGCCCCGGGTCCCCCTACAATGAGCAGTTCTTC. This translates into CASSPGSPYNEQFF.

The chain has TRBV28 and TRBJ1-1; TRBD1 might be the D (5 bases). The CDR3 is 11 residues long. Germline loops: CDR1 MDHEN, CDR2 SYDVKM. V lost 8 bases to trimming and J lost 6 bases, with 10 bases between them. CDR3 in DNA: TGTGCCAGCGGGGACCTAGCTGAAGCTTTCTTT. Protein: CASGDLAEAFF. The full variable domain, completed using reference TRBV28 and TRBJ1-1, is DVKVTQSSRYLVKRTGEKVFLECVQDMDHENMFWYRQDPGLGLRLIYFSYDVKMKEKGDIPEGYSVSREKKERFSLILESASTNQTSMYLCASGDLAEAFFGQGTRLTVV.

The chain couples TRBV10-2 to TRBJ2-7; D not resolved. CDR3 length equals 11 residues. CDR1 WSHSY and CDR2 SAAADI come from the germline V gene. Trimming stripped 6 bases from V and 0 bases from J, with 3 bases between. The CDR3 here is CASRDSYEQYF. The CDR3 DNA follows: TGCGCCAGCAGGGACTCCTACGAGCAGTACTTC.

The V and J genes are TRBV4-1 and TRBJ2-2; the D is unclear. There are 12 residues in the CDR3. The V and J ends lost 6 bases and 2 bases respectively, with 4 bases between them. The germline V gene encodes CDR1 MGHRA and CDR2 YSYEKL. CDR3 bases: TGCGCCAGCAGGAGTAACACCGGGGAGCTGTTTTTT. Its protein is CASRSNTGELFF.

This clone has only a few counts. The chain combines TRBV9 with TRBJ1-1; no reliable D call. Trimming left V 0 bases short and J 0 bases short, with 12 bases between. In germline, CDR1 is SGDLS, CDR2 YYNGEE. The CDR3 spans 16 residues. The CDR3 reads CASSVDAETMNTEAFF. The DNA of the CDR3 is TGTGCCAGCAGCGTAGACGCAGAAACGATGAACACTGAAGCTTTCTTT.

This clone was counted a single time. The same CDR3 can be traced to other DNA sequences in this sample. This chain uses TRBV27 with TRBJ2-7, with D uncertain. Between the trimmed V and J ends, which lost 4 bases and 0 bases, there was a span of 10 bases. Germline CDR1 and CDR2: MNHEY and SMNVEV (reference sequence). The CDR3 is 14 residues long. CDR3 nucleotides: TGTGCCAGCAGTTCAGGACGGATCTCCTACGAGCAGTACTTC. Translating gives CASSSGRISYEQYF.

This sequence joins TRBV27 and TRBJ2-5; D is tentatively TRBD1 or TRBD2 (5 bases each). The CDR3 loop spans 14 amino acids. V dropped 1 base and J dropped 7 bases, with 13 bases sitting between them. CDR1 is MNHEY, CDR2 SMNVEV, per germline (reference sequence). This CDR3 reads CASSLFPDGGTQYF. CDR3 coding DNA: TGTGCCAGCAGTTTATTTCCGGATGGGGGGACCCAGTACTTC.

The chain uses TRBV10-2 and TRBJ2-5; D not certain. V was shortened by 0 bases and J by 2 bases, with 16 bases between the two germline ends. CDR1 and CDR2 (germline): WSHSY, SAAADI. This CDR3 region has 17 residues. CDR3 sequence (DNA): TGCGCCAGCAGTGAGTCGCTGAGACTTACACAACAAGAGACCCAGTACTTC. Protein: CASSESLRLTQQETQYF.

The chain joins TRBV10-3 to TRBJ2-2; 8 nucleotides agree with TRBD2. Germline V gives CDR1 ENHRY, CDR2 SYGVKD. The CDR3 contains 15 residues. Losses at the gene ends were 5 bases for V and 3 bases for J; bases not matched to a gene: 5. Written as DNA, the CDR3 is TGTGCCATCAGTTTCACTAGCGGACACACCGGGGAGCTGTTTTTT. It translates to CAISFTSGHTGELFF.

The CDR3 reads CASSTRGAGEAEQYF. The CDR3 DNA follows: TGTGCCAGCAGCACCCGAGGAGCGGGAGAGGCCGAGCAGTACTTC. The chain carries TRBV7-9 and TRBJ2-7; 8 bases match TRBD2. Trimming cost V 5 bases and J 6 bases; bases outside gene matches: 12. Germline CDR1 SEHNR, CDR2 FQNEAQ (reference sequence). This CDR3 has 15 amino acids.

The chain uses TRBV7-9 and TRBJ2-3, with 9 nucleotides matching TRBD2. The CDR3 sequence is 15 residues long. V was clipped by 5 bases and J by 1 base; unmatched bases: 4. Per the germline V gene, CDR1 is SEHNR and CDR2 is FQNEAQ (reference sequence). The CDR3 coding sequence is TGTGCCAGCAGCCCGGTAGCGGGAGGCACAGATACGCAGTATTTT. This gives the protein CASSPVAGGTDTQYF. The entire variable domain, with the rest obtained from reference TRBV7-9 and TRBJ2-3, is as follows: DTGVSQNPRHKITKRGQNVTFRCDPISEHNRLYWYRQTLGQGPEFLTYFQNEAQLEKSRLLSDRFSAERPKGSFSTLEIQRTEQGDSAMYLCASSPVAGGTDTQYFGPGTRLTVL.

The genes are TRBV5-6 and TRBJ2-7; D is perhaps TRBD1 (6 bases). Germline CDR1 and CDR2: SGHDT and YYEEEE. Trimming pared 4 bases from V and 4 bases from J, leaving 12 bases between. The CDR3 totals 13 residues. The CDR3 DNA reads TGTGCCAGCAGCCGGACAGAGAGTTACGAGCAGTACTTC. It translates to CASSRTESYEQYF.

The chain links TRBV6-5 to TRBJ2-5; 7 nucleotides line up with TRBD2. Germline CDR1 and CDR2: MNHEY and SVGAGI. Trimming removed 2 bases from V and 5 bases from J; junction bases left unmatched: 11. The CDR3 length is 16 residues. The DNA for the CDR3 is TGTGCCAGCAGTTACCCCAGGCCGCACGGGGGGGAGACCCAGTACTTC. This sequence encodes CASSYPRPHGGETQYF.

The chain joins TRBV27 to TRBJ2-7, with 9 bases aligning to TRBD1. Trimming at V came to 6 bases and at J to 5 bases, leaving 11 bases not matched to a gene. Germline lookup yields CDR1 MNHEY and CDR2 SMNVEV (reference sequence). This CDR3 region has 15 residues. In nucleotides, the CDR3 is TGTGCCAGCAGGCCAGGGAGGACAGGGGTCCACGAGCAGTACTTC. Protein: CASRPGRTGVHEQYF.

The genes are TRBV4-2 and TRBJ2-1, with unresolved D. The CDR3 contains 18 residues. Germline V gene lookup returns CDR1 LGHNA and CDR2 YNFKEQ. With 1 base removed from V and 7 bases from J, the gap between germline ends came to 23 bases. CDR3 loop: CASSQVESVQTGKNEQFF. The CDR3 DNA is TGTGCCAGCAGCCAAGTCGAGAGCGTCCAAACGGGTAAGAATGAGCAGTTCTTC.